This entry lists 18 T cell receptor beta chains sequenced from one sample in a study of technical replicates of blood from a few donors. TCRdb's copy holds only in-frame clones and misses some; the assay was immunoSEQ multiplex PCR. This table holds about 81,000 clones, about 96% found once. Sequenced input: T cells isolated from PBMCs. The source is a human donor in good health.

CDR3 loop: CSARTGLGGKLFF. As DNA, the CDR3 is TGCAGCGCCCGGACAGGGCTCGGGGGAAAACTGTTTTTT. The gene calls are TRBV29-1 and TRBJ1-4; 8 positions match TRBD1. V gave up 7 bases and J gave up 10 bases; unmatched junction bases: 11. The CDR3 is 13 residues long. The germline CDR1 and CDR2 sequences are SQVTM and ANQGSEA.

The rearrangement uses TRBV7-2 and TRBJ1-5; 10 bases map to TRBD1. Germline CDR1 and CDR2: SGHTA and FQGNSA. This CDR3 has 14 amino acids. V shed 3 bases and J 5 bases; nucleotides not matched to a gene: 1. The CDR3 DNA reads TGTGCCAGCAGCTTTGGACAGGGGGATCAGCCCCAGCATTTT. Amino acids: CASSFGQGDQPQHF. Full variable domain (outside the CDR3, taken from reference TRBV7-2 and TRBJ1-5): GAGVSQSPSNKVTEKGKDVELRCDPISGHTALYWYRQSLGQGLEFLIYFQGNSAPDKSGLPSDRFSAERTGGSVSTLTIQRTQQEDSAVYLCASSFGQGDQPQHFGDGTRLSIL.

A single count supports this clone. The chain carries TRBV11-2 and TRBJ1-2; a possible D gene is TRBD1 (6 bases). CDR1 and CDR2 (germline): SGHAT, FQNNGV. The CDR3 extends over 13 amino acids. V lost 5 bases and J lost 11, with 18 bases in between. In nucleotides, the CDR3 is TGTGCCAGCAGCCGCGGACAGAACTCGCGGTACACCTTC. Its protein is CASSRGQNSRYTF.

The chain employs TRBV4-1 and TRBJ1-5; D unresolved. V lost 3 bases and J 0 bases, leaving 9 bases between the germline ends. The germline V gene has CDR1 MGHRA and CDR2 YSYEKL. CDR3 size: 15 residues. This CDR3 reads CASSHRLDSNQPQHF. CDR3 DNA sequence: TGCGCCAGCAGCCACAGGTTAGATAGCAATCAGCCCCAGCATTTT.

The genes are TRBV7-9 and TRBJ2-7; 8 nucleotides align to TRBD1. From germline, CDR1 is SEHNR and CDR2 FQNEAQ (reference sequence). Trimming at V came to 2 bases and at J to 4 bases, leaving 16 bases not matched to a gene. The CDR3 sequence is 18 residues long. The CDR3 DNA sequence: TGTGCCAGCAGCTTACGATCCAGGGGGCCCAGGCCCTTTTACGAGCAGTACTTC. Protein product: CASSLRSRGPRPFYEQYF.

The chain joins TRBV30 to TRBJ2-3, with 10 bases that match TRBD2. The V gene end was trimmed by 0 bases and the J gene end by 5 bases; junction bases not matched to a gene: 8. This CDR3 is 16 amino acids long. Germline V lookup: CDR1 GTSNPN, CDR2 SVGIG (reference sequence). CDR3 region: CAWSVGSGGRGDTQYF. CDR3 nucleotide sequence: TGTGCCTGGAGTGTAGGTAGCGGGGGGCGGGGAGATACGCAGTATTTT.

This clone was seen just once. The J gene is TRBJ2-4, the V gene TRBV7-2; D remains unclear. Trimming removed 4 bases from V and 0 bases from J, with 16 bases in between. The CDR3 loop spans 17 amino acids. CDR1 is SGHTA, CDR2 FQGNSA, per germline. CDR3 amino acids: CASSYKTFNLAKNIQYF. CDR3 DNA: TGTGCCAGCAGCTACAAAACCTTCAACCTAGCCAAAAACATTCAGTACTTC. The variable domain in full, completed from reference TRBV7-2 and TRBJ2-4, reads GAGVSQSPSNKVTEKGKDVELRCDPISGHTALYWYRQSLGQGLEFLIYFQGNSAPDKSGLPSDRFSAERTGGSVSTLTIQRTQQEDSAVYLCASSYKTFNLAKNIQYFGAGTRLSVL.

This clone has just one count. The CDR3 nucleotides read TGTGCCAGCAGGAATCCTGCCAGCGGGGGCTACAATGAGCAGTTCTTC. This gives the protein CASRNPASGGYNEQFF. This sequence joins TRBV7-2 and TRBJ2-1, with 8 bases lining up with TRBD2. The V gene's germline CDR1 is SGHTA and CDR2 FQGNSA. Trimming cost V 6 bases and J 3 bases; bases outside gene matches: 10. The CDR3 contains 16 residues.

The genes are TRBV19 and TRBJ1-5, with 7 bases matching TRBD1. The CDR3 loop spans 15 amino acids. From germline, CDR1 is LNHDA and CDR2 SQIVND (reference sequence). The V gene end was trimmed by 3 bases and the J gene end by 7 bases; junction bases not matched to a gene: 9. CDR3 DNA: TGTGCCAGTAGTATCCCGCCTACACAGGGGCAGCCCCAGCATTTT. The encoded protein is CASSIPPTQGQPQHF.

This clone was seen just once. The chain carries TRBV7-9 and TRBJ2-4, with TRBD2 as a possible D gene (6 bases). This CDR3 region has 16 residues. CDR1 SEHNR and CDR2 FQNEAQ come from the germline V gene (reference sequence). The ends were cut back, 3 bases at V and 8 bases at J, with 20 bases in the middle. CDR3: CASSFDEWKGEDIQYF. The CDR3 region has the DNA TGTGCCAGCAGCTTTGATGAGTGGAAAGGGGAGGACATTCAGTACTTC.

A few counts support this clone. V and J are TRBV9 and TRBJ2-2, with D perhaps TRBD2 (6 bases). With 3 bases removed from V and 4 bases from J, the gap between germline ends came to 13 bases. The CDR3 spans 15 residues. CDR1 SGDLS and CDR2 YYNGEE come from the germline V gene. Here the CDR3 reads CASSAGLTSTGELFF. The DNA for the CDR3 is TGTGCCAGCAGCGCGGGACTGACGAGCACCGGGGAGCTGTTTTTT.

This sequence joins TRBV19 and TRBJ1-5, with TRBD1 matching 8 bases. J lost 4 bases, V lost 6 bases, and 5 bases had no gene match. Germline-derived CDR1 and CDR2 are LNHDA and SQIVND (reference sequence). The CDR3 length is 14 residues. The CDR3 sequence is CASSDRGYNQPQHF. In DNA form, the CDR3 reads TGTGCCAGTAGCGACAGGGGTTATAATCAGCCCCAGCATTTT.

This clone is a singleton in its sample. The chain links TRBV15 to TRBJ2-1, with TRBD2 matching 7 bases. V shed 6 bases, J shed 2 bases, and the junction held 13 bases outside the gene matches. Germline CDR1 reads LNHNV; CDR2 reads YYDKDF (reference sequence). CDR3 length: 17 residues. CDR3 loop: CATSGRQTSAAYNEQFF. The CDR3 DNA sequence: TGTGCCACCAGTGGACGCCAAACTAGCGCCGCCTACAATGAGCAGTTCTTC.

V gene TRBV14 combines with J gene TRBJ2-2; D uncertain. This CDR3 spans 13 amino acids. Trimming removed 4 bases from V and 6 bases from J, with 9 bases in between. The germline gives CDR1 SGHDN, CDR2 FVKESK. The DNA of the CDR3 is TGTGCCAGCAGCCTCCCGTCTCCCGGGGAGCTGTTTTTT. This gives the protein CASSLPSPGELFF.

The rearrangement uses TRBV5-6 and TRBJ2-3, with unresolved D. Trimming removed 4 bases at V and 4 bases at J, with 7 bases between. Germline CDR1 and CDR2: SGHDT and YYEEEE. The CDR3 length is 12 residues. The CDR3 nucleotides are TGTGCCAGCAGCCCGGCGGCAGATACGCAGTATTTT. As protein: CASSPAADTQYF.

The rearrangement uses TRBV5-4 and TRBJ1-1, with D hard to call. V lost 3 bases, J lost 1 base, and 13 bases lay in between. The CDR3 covers 15 residues. Germline V gives CDR1 SGHNT, CDR2 YYREEE (reference sequence). CDR3 residues: CASSWPQTENTEAFF. Here the CDR3 DNA reads TGTGCCAGCAGCTGGCCCCAAACAGAGAACACTGAAGCTTTCTTT. Variable domain in full (rest from reference TRBV5-4 and TRBJ1-1): ETGVTQSPTHLIKTRGQQVTLRCSSQSGHNTVSWYQQALGQGPQFIFQYYREEENGRGNFPPRFSGLQFPNYSSELNVNALELDDSALYLCASSWPQTENTEAFFGQGTRLTVV.

The rearrangement joins TRBV27 to TRBJ2-5; perhaps TRBD1 as D (6 bases). Trimming took off 4 bases at V and 3 bases at J, with 15 bases between the two ends. Germline CDR1 and CDR2: MNHEY and SMNVEV (reference sequence). CDR3 length: 15 residues. DNA for the CDR3: TGTGCCAGCAGTTCCCTAGGGGGAGCAGAAGAGACCCAGTACTTC. The encoded protein is CASSSLGGAEETQYF.

The V and J genes are TRBV7-6 and TRBJ1-4, with D possibly matching TRBD1 (6 bases). This CDR3 is built from 15 residues. Germline lookup yields CDR1 SGHVS and CDR2 FNYEAQ. Deletions cut 1 base from V and 3 bases from J, with 9 bases between. The CDR3 coding sequence is TGTGCCAGCAGCTTAGAGTCAGGGGCTAATGAAAAACTGTTTTTT. Translating gives CASSLESGANEKLFF.